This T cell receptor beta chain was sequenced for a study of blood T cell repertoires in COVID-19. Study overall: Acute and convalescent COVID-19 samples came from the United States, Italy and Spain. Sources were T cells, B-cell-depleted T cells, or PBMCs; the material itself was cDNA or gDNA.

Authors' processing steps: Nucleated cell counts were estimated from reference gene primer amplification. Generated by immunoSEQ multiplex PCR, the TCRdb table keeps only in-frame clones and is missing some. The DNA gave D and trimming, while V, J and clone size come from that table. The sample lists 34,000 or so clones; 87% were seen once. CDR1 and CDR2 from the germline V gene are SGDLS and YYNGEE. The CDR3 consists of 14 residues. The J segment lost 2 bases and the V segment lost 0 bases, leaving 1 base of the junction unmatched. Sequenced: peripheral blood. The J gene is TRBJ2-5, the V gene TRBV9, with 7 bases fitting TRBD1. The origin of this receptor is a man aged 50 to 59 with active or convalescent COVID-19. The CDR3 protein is CASSVGQGQETQYF. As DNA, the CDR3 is TGTGCCAGCAGCGTAGGACAGGGTCAAGAGACCCAGTACTTC.